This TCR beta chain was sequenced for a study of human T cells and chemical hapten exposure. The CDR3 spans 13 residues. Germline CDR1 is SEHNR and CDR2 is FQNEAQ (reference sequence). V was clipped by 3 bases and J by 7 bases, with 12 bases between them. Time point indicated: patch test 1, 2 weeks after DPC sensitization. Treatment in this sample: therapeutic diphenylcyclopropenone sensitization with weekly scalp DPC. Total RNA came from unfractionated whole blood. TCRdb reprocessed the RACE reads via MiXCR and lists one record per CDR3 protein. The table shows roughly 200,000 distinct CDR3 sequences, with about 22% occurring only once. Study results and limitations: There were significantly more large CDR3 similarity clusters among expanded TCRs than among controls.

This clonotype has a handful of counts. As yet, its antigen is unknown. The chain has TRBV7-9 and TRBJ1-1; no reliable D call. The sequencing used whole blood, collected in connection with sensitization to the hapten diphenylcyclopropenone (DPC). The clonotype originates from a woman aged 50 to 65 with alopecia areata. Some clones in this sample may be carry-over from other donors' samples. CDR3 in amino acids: CASSFMGLGEAFF. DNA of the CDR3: TGTGCCAGCAGCTTTATGGGTCTTGGTGAAGCTTTCTTT.